In its sample, the clone carrying this T cell receptor (beta chain) was seen once. What it recognizes is unknown. The sample originates from a study of T cell responses to AZD1222 COVID-19 vaccine. Points from the study as a whole: Females made up more of the donors, who were largely white British, and clonal diversity may have come out too low.

V lost 3 bases, J lost 8 bases, and 10 bases stayed unmatched. Germline CDR1 reads SGHDT; CDR2 reads YYEEEE. The CDR3 has 14 amino acids. Profiling relied on immunoSEQ multiplex PCR, and the TCRdb table lists in-frame clones only, not all of them. This sample has roughly 120,000 clones, with around 93% found just once. The sequence derives from an adult who received the AZD1222 COVID-19 vaccine. The gene calls are TRBV5-6 and TRBJ1-2, with 7 nucleotides matching TRBD1. Sequences were derived from peripheral blood, sampled 28 days after the second AZD1222 dose. The chain's CDR3 is CASSYFDRDSGYTF. CDR3 nucleotide sequence: TGTGCCAGCAGCTACTTCGACCGGGACAGCGGCTACACCTTC.